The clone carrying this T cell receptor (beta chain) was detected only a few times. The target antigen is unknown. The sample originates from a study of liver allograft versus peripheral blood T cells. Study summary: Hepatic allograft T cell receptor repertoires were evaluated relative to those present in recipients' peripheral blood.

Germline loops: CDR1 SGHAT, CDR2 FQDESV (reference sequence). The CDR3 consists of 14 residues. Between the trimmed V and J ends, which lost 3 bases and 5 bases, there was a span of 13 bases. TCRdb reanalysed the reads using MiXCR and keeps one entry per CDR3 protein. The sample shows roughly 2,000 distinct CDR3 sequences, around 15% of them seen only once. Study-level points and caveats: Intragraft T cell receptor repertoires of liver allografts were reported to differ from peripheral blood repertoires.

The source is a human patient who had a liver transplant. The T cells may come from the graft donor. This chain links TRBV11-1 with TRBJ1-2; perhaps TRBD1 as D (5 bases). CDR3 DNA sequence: TGTGCCAGCAGCTTCGGCAGGGTCACGTATGGCTACACCTTC. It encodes CASSFGRVTYGYTF. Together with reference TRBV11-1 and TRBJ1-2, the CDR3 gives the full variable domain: EAEVAQSPRYKITEKSQAVAFWCDPISGHATLYWYRQILGQGPELLVQFQDESVVDDSQLPKDRFSAERLKGVDSTLKIQPAELGDSAMYLCASSFGRVTYGYTFGSGTRLTVV.